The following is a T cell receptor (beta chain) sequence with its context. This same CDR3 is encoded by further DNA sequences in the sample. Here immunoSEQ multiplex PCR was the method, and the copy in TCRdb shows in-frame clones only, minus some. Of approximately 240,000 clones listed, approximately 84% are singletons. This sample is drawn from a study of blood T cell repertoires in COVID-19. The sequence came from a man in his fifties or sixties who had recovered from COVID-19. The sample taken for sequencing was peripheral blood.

The CDR3: CASSLGGSYNEQFF. The CDR3 DNA reads as TGCGCCAGCAGCTTAGGCGGTTCCTACAATGAGCAGTTCTTC. This rearrangement joins TRBV5-1 to TRBJ2-1; no clear D. Trimming removed 2 bases from V and 1 base from J, with 7 bases in between. Germline CDR1 SGHRS, CDR2 YFSETQ. CDR3 size: 14 residues.